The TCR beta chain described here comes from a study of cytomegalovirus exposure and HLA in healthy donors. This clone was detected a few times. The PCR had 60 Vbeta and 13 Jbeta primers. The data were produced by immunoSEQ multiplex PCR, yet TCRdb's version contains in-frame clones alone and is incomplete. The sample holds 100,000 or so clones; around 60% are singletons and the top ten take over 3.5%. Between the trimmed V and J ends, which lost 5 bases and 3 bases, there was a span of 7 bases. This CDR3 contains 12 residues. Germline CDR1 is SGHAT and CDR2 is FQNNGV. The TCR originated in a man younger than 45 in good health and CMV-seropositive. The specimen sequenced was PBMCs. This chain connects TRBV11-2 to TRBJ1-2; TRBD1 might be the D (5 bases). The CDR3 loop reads CASSGGYYGYTF. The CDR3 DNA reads TGTGCCAGCAGCGGGGGGTACTATGGCTACACCTTC.